Listed below are T cell receptor beta chains from one sample, sequenced in a study of blood T cell repertoires in COVID-19. TCRdb's copy holds only in-frame clones and misses some; the assay was immunoSEQ multiplex PCR. This sample carries more than 95,000 clones, roughly four fifths of them seen once, and the ten largest clones take about 5%. Sequencing was carried out using peripheral blood. Receptors were obtained from a man aged 60 to 75 with acute or convalescent COVID-19. Each CDR3 is given with its conserved first and last residue. Part of the rows lack a size; the others show once, few, many or a class for expanded clones.

TRBV6-5 | once | CASTGQFTSGNTIYF
TRBV7-2 | once | CASSPDRAPAFF
TRBV21-1 | once | CASSSLGRGPQHF
TRBV6-5 | few | CASSSGTMDYEQYF
TRBV4-1 | NA | CASSSSLTGGRGYTF
TRBV28 | once | CASNRYRDTNTGELFF
TRBV5-1 | NA | CASSPGEYSNQPQHF
TRBV19 | NA | CASSRQGGPNQPQHF
TRBV7-2 | NA | CASSALAGAYEQYF
TRBV5-1 | once | CATRRPATDTQYF
TRBV9 | once | CASSPRTSGGLSSYNEQFF
TRBV5-5 | NA | CASSFGGFMNTEAFF
TRBV19 | NA | CASSILGRTGELFF
TRBV19 | NA | CASSNTGTSTDTQYF
TRBV6-6 | NA | CASTRDRVYSPLHF
TRBV18 | NA | CASSPPFGSSGNTIYF
TRBV30 | NA | CAWFRDRGRNEQFF
TRBV4-3 | NA | CASSQEASGRVYEQYF
TRBV21-1 | NA | CATSTPGLTSYEQYF
TRBV5-4 | NA | CASRRGSAGGQDEQYF
TRBV20-1 | few | CSAPLGEQFF
TRBV7-3 | NA | CASSRERLDEQFF
TRBV5-1 | few | CASSLSQGGTEAFF
TRBV19 | once | CASSSGAGGASFGYTF
TRBV7-3 | NA | CASSWGQGADTQYF
TRBV28 | NA | CASSWLAGGADTQYF
TRBV6-2/TRBV6-3 | NA | CASSYGGTANTEAFF
TRBV19 | once | CASTRRVVGRDTQYF
TRBV27 | NA | CASSSADRARNQPQHF